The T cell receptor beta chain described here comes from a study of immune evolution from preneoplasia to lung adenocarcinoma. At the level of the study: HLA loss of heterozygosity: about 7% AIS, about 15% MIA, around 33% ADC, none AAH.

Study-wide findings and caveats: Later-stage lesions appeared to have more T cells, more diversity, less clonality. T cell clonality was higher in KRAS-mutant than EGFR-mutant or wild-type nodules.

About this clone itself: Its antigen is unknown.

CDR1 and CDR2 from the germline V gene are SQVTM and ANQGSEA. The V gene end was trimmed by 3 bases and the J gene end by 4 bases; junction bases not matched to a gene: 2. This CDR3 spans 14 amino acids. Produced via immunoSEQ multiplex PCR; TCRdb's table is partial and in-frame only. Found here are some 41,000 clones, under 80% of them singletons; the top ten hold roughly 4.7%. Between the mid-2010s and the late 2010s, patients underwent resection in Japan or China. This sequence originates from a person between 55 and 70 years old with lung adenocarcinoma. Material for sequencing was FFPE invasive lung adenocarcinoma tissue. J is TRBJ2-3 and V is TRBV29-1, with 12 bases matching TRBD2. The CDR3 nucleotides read TGCAGCGTTGAGCCTAGCGGGAGGGCAGATACGCAGTATTTT. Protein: CSVEPSGRADTQYF.